Listed below are T cell receptor beta chains from one sample, sequenced in a study of blood T cell repertoires in COVID-19. Method: immunoSEQ multiplex PCR; TCRdb's copy keeps in-frame clones and lacks some. This sample has roughly 100,000 clones; 75% to 90% occur once, and the top ten carry over 1.5%. Sequenced material: peripheral blood. The receptor source for this set is a man older than 75 with acute or convalescent COVID-19. CDR3s include the opening cysteine and the closing phenylalanine or tryptophan. D genes are given only for firm matches. Clone size is stated in some rows and not others, as once, few, many or a class when expanded.

V	J	D	size	CDR3	DNA
TRBV7-3	TRBJ2-2	TRBD1	once	CASSLISQGATNTGELFF	TGTGCCAGCAGCTTAATATCACAGGGGGCCACGAACACCGGGGAGCTGTTTTTT
TRBV6-4	TRBJ2-1	TRBD1	-	CASRIDRAVINEQFF	TGTGCCAGCAGGATAGACAGGGCTGTAATCAATGAGCAGTTCTTC
TRBV27	TRBJ2-3	-	-	CASSIGTDTQYF	TGTGCCAGCAGTATCGGCACAGATACGCAGTATTTT
TRBV3-1/TRBV3-2	TRBJ1-1	-	-	CASSQNRDPNTEAFF	TGTGCCAGCAGCCAAAACAGGGATCCCAACACTGAAGCTTTCTTT
TRBV10-1	TRBJ2-1	-	-	CASDTYSGRGLKNEQFF	TGCGCCAGCGATACATATTCCGGGAGGGGGCTTAAGAATGAGCAGTTCTTC
TRBV10-1	TRBJ2-7	-	few	CASRPPGHPYEQYF	TGCGCCAGCAGACCTCCGGGACACCCCTACGAGCAGTACTTC
TRBV3-1/TRBV3-2	TRBJ2-1	-	-	CASSQDVGSYNEQFF	TGTGCCAGCAGCCAAGATGTCGGCTCCTACAATGAGCAGTTCTTC
TRBV7-3	TRBJ2-5	-	-	CASAASILETQYF	TGTGCCAGCGCGGCATCAATCCTGGAGACCCAGTACTTC
TRBV19	TRBJ1-1	TRBD1	-	CASSKESGTGGEAFF	TGTGCCAGTAGTAAGGAATCCGGGACAGGCGGGGAAGCTTTCTTT
TRBV5-4	TRBJ1-3	TRBD1	-	CASSHRDRGRNTIYF	TGTGCCAGCAGCCACCGGGACAGGGGGAGAAACACCATATATTTT
TRBV6-5	TRBJ2-3	-	-	CASSYLAEADTQYF	TGTGCCAGCAGTTACTTGGCAGAGGCAGATACGCAGTATTTT
TRBV11-3	TRBJ2-2	-	-	CASSLLADTGELFF	TGTGCCAGCAGCTTACTAGCAGACACCGGGGAGCTGTTTTTT
TRBV9	TRBJ2-5	TRBD2	-	CASSPGVSGRQETQYF	TGTGCCAGCAGCCCAGGGGTTAGCGGGAGGCAAGAGACCCAGTACTTC
TRBV5-1	TRBJ2-5	-	-	CASSLDMETQYF	TGCGCCAGCAGCTTGGACATGGAGACCCAGTACTTC